The 31 T cell receptor beta chains listed next were all sequenced from one sample in a study of T cells after yellow fever vaccination. TCRdb analysed the 5' RACE reads with MiXCR anew, one entry per CDR3 protein. In the table there are hundreds of thousands of distinct CDR3 sequences, 7.5% to 9.5% of which are singletons. The specimen was CD4+ T cells sorted from PBMCs, collected 5 days after the yellow fever booster vaccination. The receptor source for this set is a man aged 18 to 35 who received the YFV17D yellow fever vaccine.

This clonotype was observed a handful of times. V gene TRBV20-1 combines with J gene TRBJ2-5; perhaps D is TRBD1 or TRBD2 (5 bases each). Germline lookup yields CDR1 DFQATT and CDR2 SNEGSKA (reference sequence). V was shortened by 6 bases and J by 6 bases, with 17 bases between the two germline ends. This CDR3 is 13 amino acids long. CDR3 in amino acids: CSAEEIREKTQYF. As DNA, the CDR3 is TGCAGTGCCGAGGAAATCAGGGAGAAGACCCAGTACTTC.

This clonotype was detected ten times or more. This chain connects TRBV19 to TRBJ1-5; no definite D call. The germline CDR1 and CDR2 sequences are LNHDA and SQIVND (reference sequence). CDR3 size: 15 residues. V was trimmed by 4 bases and J by 2 bases, leaving 12 bases between them. The CDR3 protein is CASSTGVSGNQPQHF. Here the CDR3 DNA reads TGTGCCAGTAGTACAGGAGTAAGCGGCAATCAGCCCCAGCATTTT.

The chain uses TRBV4-2 and TRBJ2-7; 7 bases agree with TRBD2. The CDR3 totals 15 residues. Unmatched junction bases numbered 12, after V lost 5 bases and J lost 5 bases. From germline, CDR1 is LGHNA and CDR2 YNFKEQ. The CDR3, as DNA: TGTGCCAGCAGCTCCCTGGGAGGGATTCTGGACGAGCAGTACTTC. It encodes CASSSLGGILDEQYF.

The chain uses TRBV29-1 and TRBJ1-1; D is uncertain. CDR3 size: 13 residues. Germline assignment: CDR1 SQVTM and CDR2 ANQGSEA. V dropped 1 base and J dropped 0 bases, with 6 bases sitting between them. DNA for the CDR3: TGCAGCGTTGAAGGACGCATGAACACTGAAGCTTTCTTT. Protein: CSVEGRMNTEAFF.

This clonotype has at least ten counts. The chain combines TRBV4-1 with TRBJ1-4, with 8 bases identical to TRBD1. V dropped 3 bases and J dropped 11; count of bases not matched to a gene: 5. The CDR3 is made up of 13 amino acids. The germline V gene has CDR1 MGHRA and CDR2 YSYEKL. CDR3 amino acids: CASSQGQEGKLFF. CDR3 coding DNA: TGCGCCAGCAGCCAGGGACAGGAGGGGAAACTGTTTTTT.

The chain links TRBV19 to TRBJ1-6; no reliable D call. Trimming took off 7 bases at V and 0 bases at J, with 10 bases between the two ends. Germline values: CDR1 LNHDA, CDR2 SQIVND (reference sequence). The CDR3 is 15 residues long. CDR3 sequence reads: CASTGQSSYNSPLHF. As DNA, the CDR3 is TGTGCCAGTACCGGGCAGAGCTCCTATAATTCACCCCTCCACTTT.

This clonotype has ten or more counts. The chain joins TRBV29-1 to TRBJ1-1, with unresolved D. Looked up from germline, CDR1 is SQVTM and CDR2 is ANQGSEA. The V gene lost 0 bases and the J gene lost 1 base, with 6 bases spanning the gap. The length of the CDR3 is 13 residues. CDR3: CSVEDSRNTEAFF. The CDR3 coding sequence is TGCAGCGTTGAAGACAGTCGGAACACTGAAGCTTTCTTT.

This clonotype was found many times. The chain links TRBV5-1 to TRBJ1-5; D is ambiguous. The CDR3 contains 13 residues. CDR1 SGHRS and CDR2 YFSETQ come from the germline V gene. V was cut by 0 bases and J by 5 bases, with 6 bases left in between. Here the CDR3 reads CASSLGPDQPQHF. CDR3 DNA: TGCGCCAGCAGCTTGGGCCCCGATCAGCCCCAGCATTTT.

This sequence joins TRBV12-3 or TRBV12-4 and TRBJ1-2; D possibly corresponds to TRBD1 (6 bases). CDR3 size: 14 residues. V lost 0 bases, J lost 7 bases, and 12 bases lay in between. The CDR3 spells CASSLAGGDSGYTF. CDR3 DNA: TGTGCCAGCAGTTTAGCAGGGGGGGATAGTGGCTACACCTTC.

This clonotype has just a few counts. The rearrangement uses TRBV6-1 and TRBJ1-4; D remains ambiguous. This CDR3 contains 15 residues. V shed 5 bases and J shed 4 bases, with 14 bases lying between them. Germline CDR1 MNHNS, CDR2 SASEGT. The chain's CDR3 is CASSRLAAGNEKLFF. Here the CDR3 DNA reads TGTGCCAGCAGTCGGCTGGCGGCGGGTAATGAAAAACTGTTTTTT.

The chain combines TRBV7-3 with TRBJ2-2, with 9 bases identical to TRBD2. V was clipped by 0 bases and J by 1 base; unmatched bases: 6. Germline CDR1 is SGHTA and CDR2 is FQGTGA. CDR3 length: 18 amino acids. CDR3 coding DNA: TGTGCCAGCAGCTTAACGTTCACTAGCGGGCTGAACACCGGGGAGCTGTTTTTT. The encoded protein is CASSLTFTSGLNTGELFF.

This clonotype was detected a few times. V and J are TRBV20-1 and TRBJ2-1; D gene ambiguous. The CDR3 is made up of 15 amino acids. Germline values: CDR1 DFQATT, CDR2 SNEGSKA (reference sequence). Trimming left V 4 bases short and J 6 bases short, with 19 bases between. The CDR3 DNA reads as TGCAGTGCTACCGGTTTACTGGCGGAGACCAATGAGCAGTTCTTC. Amino acids: CSATGLLAETNEQFF.

This clonotype was seen a handful of times. This rearrangement joins TRBV18 to TRBJ1-1; 8 bases map to TRBD1. The CDR3 covers 16 residues. V shed 3 bases, J shed 4 bases, and the junction held 10 bases outside the gene matches. Germline CDR1 is KGHSH and CDR2 is LQKENI. The CDR3 DNA is TGTGCCAGCTCACCCCGGGACAGGAAAATCACCACTGAAGCTTTCTTT. As protein: CASSPRDRKITTEAFF.

The gene calls are TRBV29-1 and TRBJ1-2; unclear D gene. Trimming removed 7 bases from V and 4 bases from J, with 16 bases in between. Germline values: CDR1 SQVTM, CDR2 ANQGSEA. The CDR3 covers 13 residues. CDR3 in DNA: TGCAGCGGAAGGCGGGAGGAATCCTATGGCTACACCTTC. This encodes CSGRREESYGYTF.

This clonotype was detected ten times or more. This rearrangement joins TRBV7-2 to TRBJ2-7, with D unresolved. Between the trimmed V and J ends, which lost 5 bases and 2 bases, there was a span of 13 bases. The germline V gene encodes CDR1 SGHTA and CDR2 FQGNSA. The length of the CDR3 is 14 residues. The CDR3 here is CASSPRPGPYEQYV. The CDR3 nucleotides read TGTGCCAGCAGCCCCCGTCCTGGGCCCTACGAGCAGTACGTC.

The sample holds many counts of this clonotype. This chain uses TRBV20-1 with TRBJ2-3; possibly TRBD2 for D (6 bases). The CDR3 extends over 15 amino acids. V lost 0 bases and J 3 bases, leaving 13 bases between the germline ends. Germline V gene sequence: CDR1 DFQATT, CDR2 SNEGSKA (reference sequence). CDR3 bases: TGCAGTGCTAGAGATCTCCGGCGGGGTACAGATACGCAGTATTTT. Translating gives CSARDLRRGTDTQYF.

The J gene is TRBJ2-1, the V gene TRBV5-1, with TRBD2 matching 12 bases. The CDR3 length is 16 residues. Germline V gene data show CDR1 as SGHRS and CDR2 as YFSETQ. The V gene end was trimmed by 0 bases and the J gene end by 6 bases; junction bases not matched to a gene: 4. CDR3 coding DNA: TGCGCCAGCAGCTTGGCAGAGACTAGCGGGGGCAATGAGCAGTTCTTC. The encoded protein is CASSLAETSGGNEQFF.

This clonotype came up a few times. The chain links TRBV20-1 to TRBJ1-5, with no clear D. Germline CDR1 and CDR2: DFQATT and SNEGSKA (reference sequence). Trimming removed 0 bases at V and 0 bases at J, with 15 bases between. The CDR3 length is 17 residues. The CDR3 region is CSARDRKGTASNQPQHF. The CDR3 DNA follows: TGCAGTGCTAGAGATCGAAAGGGAACGGCTAGCAATCAGCCCCAGCATTTT.

The chain has TRBV24-1 and TRBJ2-3; D is unclear. The germline V and J ends were trimmed by 2 bases and 0 bases, with 5 bases remaining between them. This CDR3 is 14 amino acids long. The germline V gene encodes CDR1 KGHDR and CDR2 SFDVKD. CDR3 nucleotides: TGTGCCACCAGTGATTCCAAGAGCACAGATACGCAGTATTTT. As protein: CATSDSKSTDTQYF.

This clonotype was seen only a few times. The chain employs TRBV5-1 and TRBJ1-2; possibly TRBD1 for D (6 bases). This CDR3 has 15 amino acids. Trimming shortened V by 5 bases and J by 8 bases, and 22 bases separated the two germline ends. Germline CDR1 reads SGHRS; CDR2 reads YFSETQ. The CDR3 protein is CASRYNAGQPRGYTF. CDR3 DNA: TGCGCCAGCAGATATAACGCGGGACAACCGAGAGGCTACACCTTC.

This clonotype has only a few counts. The chain employs TRBV4-1 and TRBJ2-3, with 7 bases matching TRBD1. The CDR3 loop spans 14 amino acids. V dropped 3 bases and J dropped 6; count of bases not matched to a gene: 6. Germline V gene sequence: CDR1 MGHRA, CDR2 YSYEKL. The CDR3 loop is CASSQWTGWDTQYF. In DNA form, the CDR3 reads TGCGCCAGCAGCCAGTGGACAGGATGGGATACGCAGTATTTT.

This chain connects TRBV13 to TRBJ1-1; D perhaps matches TRBD1 (5 bases). Germline values: CDR1 PRHDT, CDR2 FYEKMQ (reference sequence). The CDR3 extends over 13 amino acids. V lost 1 base and J 13 bases, leaving 16 bases between the germline ends. CDR3 in DNA: TGTGCCAGCAGCTTAGATCGAGCGGGACGGGATTTCTTT. This encodes CASSLDRAGRDFF.

This clonotype showed up just a few times. V and J are TRBV3-1 and TRBJ2-1; D tentatively fits TRBD1 or TRBD2 (5 bases each). V was cut by 3 bases and J by 13 bases, with 13 bases left in between. This CDR3 has 12 residues. The germline gives CDR1 LGHDT, CDR2 YNNKEL (reference sequence). The DNA for the CDR3 is TGTGCCAGCAGCCAGGGGGACCGAGGACAGTTCTTC. Translated, it gives CASSQGDRGQFF.

This clonotype was counted many times. The chain has TRBV15 and TRBJ2-1, with 9 nucleotides matching TRBD2. The CDR3 runs 14 residues. Germline V lookup: CDR1 LNHNV, CDR2 YYDKDF (reference sequence). V lost 2 bases and J lost 9; bases outside the gene matches: 5. Written as DNA, the CDR3 is TGTGCCACCAGCAGAAGGACTAGCGTGGGTGAGCAGTTCTTC. Translation gives CATSRRTSVGEQFF.

CDR3 sequence: CAWRAPNSNQPQHF. The CDR3 DNA reads TGTGCCTGGAGAGCGCCGAATAGCAATCAGCCCCAGCATTTT. The rearrangement links TRBV30 to TRBJ1-5; unclear D gene. The germline gives CDR1 GTSNPN, CDR2 SVGIG (reference sequence). The length of the CDR3 is 14 residues. The V end lost 3 bases, the J end lost 0 bases, and 9 bases lay between the germline ends.

The V gene is TRBV5-5, the J gene TRBJ1-5, with 10 bases identical to TRBD1. Trimming removed 7 bases from V and 5 bases from J; junction bases left unmatched: 6. Germline CDR1 reads SGHKS; CDR2 reads YYEKEE (reference sequence). The CDR3 loop spans 14 amino acids. The CDR3 bases are TGTGCCAGCCGAAGAGGGACAGGGGATCAGCCCCAGCATTTT. Encoded protein: CASRRGTGDQPQHF.

This clonotype was seen ten or more times. This chain joins TRBV27 and TRBJ1-2; unclear D gene. The ends were cut back, 3 bases at V and 3 bases at J, with 11 bases in the middle. Germline CDR1 is MNHEY and CDR2 is SMNVEV (reference sequence). The CDR3 contains 14 residues. The CDR3 here is CASSFGSGDYGYTF. The CDR3 nucleotides are TGTGCCAGCAGTTTCGGCAGTGGGGACTATGGCTACACCTTC.

The V call is TRBV7-3, the J call TRBJ2-5, with D perhaps given as TRBD1 or TRBD2 (6 bases each). This CDR3 has 12 residues. V was shortened by 5 bases and J by 6 bases, with 10 bases between the two germline ends. From germline, CDR1 is SGHTA and CDR2 FQGTGA. In DNA form, the CDR3 reads TGTGCCAGCAGCCTAGGGGGGCAGACCCAGTACTTC. Translated, it gives CASSLGGQTQYF. The complete variable domain, with remaining parts taken from reference TRBV7-3 and TRBJ2-5, reads GAGVSQTPSNKVTEKGKYVELRCDPISGHTALYWYRQSLGQGPEFLIYFQGTGAADDSGLPNDRFFAVRPEGSVSTLKIQRTERGDSAVYLCASSLGGQTQYFGPGTRLLVL.

The gene calls are TRBV12-3 or TRBV12-4 and TRBJ2-7, with 8 nucleotides matching TRBD1. Trimming at V came to 6 bases and at J to 4 bases, leaving 8 bases not matched to a gene. The CDR3 spans 14 residues. Here the CDR3 reads CASSGRGRTYEQYF. CDR3 coding DNA: TGTGCCAGCAGCGGCAGGGGGCGGACTTACGAGCAGTACTTC.

This clonotype was picked up many times. The chain carries TRBV27 and TRBJ2-3; D gene unclear. CDR1 and CDR2 from the germline V gene are MNHEY and SMNVEV (reference sequence). Trimming cost V 3 bases and J 4 bases, with 8 bases left between them. The CDR3 length is 13 residues. The CDR3 here is CASSLSWADTQYF. The CDR3 coding sequence is TGTGCCAGCAGTTTGTCTTGGGCAGATACGCAGTATTTT.

There are a few counts of this clonotype. The chain has TRBV5-1 and TRBJ2-3; D ambiguous. Trimming shortened V by 3 bases and J by 5 bases, and 13 bases separated the two germline ends. The germline V gene has CDR1 SGHRS and CDR2 YFSETQ. The CDR3 loop spans 14 amino acids. In DNA form, the CDR3 reads TGCGCCAGCAGCTCCGTTGCCCGATTAGATACGCAGTATTTT. Protein sequence: CASSSVARLDTQYF.